Presented here are 2 T cell receptor beta chains from one specimen sequenced in a study of shared clonotypes between healthy human individuals. Sequencing was performed with immunoSEQ multiplex PCR; in TCRdb, only in-frame clones are kept and a portion is missing. Of 1 million to 1.3 million clones listed, 75% to 85% are singletons. Specimen: memory CD4+ T cells from PBMCs. The subset: CD45RA-negative fraction. The receptors come from a man in his late teens or twenties in good health. Some clones in this sample may be carry-over from other donors' samples.

This clone was seen more than once but under ten times. The chain links TRBV11-2 to TRBJ2-3; D possibly corresponds to TRBD2 (6 bases). V was pared by 5 bases and J by 3 bases, with 15 bases between. The CDR3 sequence is 15 residues long. Germline CDR1 reads SGHAT; CDR2 reads FQNNGV. The CDR3: CASSRLGDLTDTQYF. The CDR3, as DNA: TGTGCCAGCAGCCGCCTTGGGGACTTGACAGATACGCAGTATTTT.

The J gene is TRBJ2-7, the V gene TRBV27; 10 bases agree with TRBD2. Germline-derived CDR1 and CDR2 are MNHEY and SMNVEV (reference sequence). The CDR3 length is 14 residues. Trimming cost V 5 bases and J 3 bases; bases outside gene matches: 4. The CDR3 is CASSVLAGYYEQYF. CDR3 nucleotides: TGTGCCAGCAGTGTACTAGCGGGATACTACGAGCAGTACTTC.